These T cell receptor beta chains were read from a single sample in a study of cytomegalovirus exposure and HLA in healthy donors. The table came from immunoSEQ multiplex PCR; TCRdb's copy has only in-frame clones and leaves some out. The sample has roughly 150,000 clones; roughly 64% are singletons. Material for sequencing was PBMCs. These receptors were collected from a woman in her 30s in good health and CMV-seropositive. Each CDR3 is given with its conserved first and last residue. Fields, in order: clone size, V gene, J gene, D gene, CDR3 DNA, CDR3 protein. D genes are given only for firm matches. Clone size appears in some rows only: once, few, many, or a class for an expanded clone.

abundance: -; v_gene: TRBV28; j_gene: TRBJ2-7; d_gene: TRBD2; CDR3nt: TGTGCCAGCAGTTTCAGTCTAGCGGGAACATACGAGCAGTACTTC; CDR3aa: CASSFSLAGTYEQYF
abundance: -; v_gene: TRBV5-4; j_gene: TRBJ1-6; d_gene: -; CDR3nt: TGTGCCAGCAGCTTCGGTGGGAGGAATTCACCCCTCCACTTT; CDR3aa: CASSFGGRNSPLHF
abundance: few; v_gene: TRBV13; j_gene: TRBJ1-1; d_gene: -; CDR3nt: TGTGCCAGCAGTCCCAGGGTGGGGGGCACTGAAGCTTTCTTT; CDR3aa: CASSPRVGGTEAFF
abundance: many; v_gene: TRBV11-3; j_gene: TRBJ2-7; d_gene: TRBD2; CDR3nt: TGTGCCAGCAGCTCCAACCCTTCGGGGGGGGCCTACTACGAGCAGTACTTC; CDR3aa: CASSSNPSGGAYYEQYF
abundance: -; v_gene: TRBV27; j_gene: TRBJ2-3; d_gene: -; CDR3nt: TGTGCCAGCAGCACTACCGCGGAGGGCACAGATACGCAGTATTTT; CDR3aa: CASSTTAEGTDTQYF
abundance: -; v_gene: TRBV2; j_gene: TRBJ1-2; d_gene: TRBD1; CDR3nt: TGTGCCAGCACTGGGACAGGAGTCCCTCTCACCTTC; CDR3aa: CASTGTGVPLTF
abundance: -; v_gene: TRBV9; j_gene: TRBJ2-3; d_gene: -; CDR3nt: TGTGCCAGCAGCGTATTTCTTGGCCCTTTCACAGATACGCAGTATTTT; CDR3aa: CASSVFLGPFTDTQYF
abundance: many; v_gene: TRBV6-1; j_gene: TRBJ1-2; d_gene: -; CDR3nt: TGTGCCAGCACCCTTACAGGGTTAGGAGGCTACACCTTC; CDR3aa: CASTLTGLGGYTF
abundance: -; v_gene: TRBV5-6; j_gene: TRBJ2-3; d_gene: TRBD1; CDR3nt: TGTGCCAGCAGCCCCACGGACAGGGTTAGAACAGATACGCAGTATTTT; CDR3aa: CASSPTDRVRTDTQYF
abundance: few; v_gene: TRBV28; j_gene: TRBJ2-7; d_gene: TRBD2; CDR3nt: TGTGCCAGCAGTTCTAGCGGGGTCCACTTATCTTCCTTAGCCTACGAGCAGTACTTC; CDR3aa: CASSSSGVHLSSLAYEQYF
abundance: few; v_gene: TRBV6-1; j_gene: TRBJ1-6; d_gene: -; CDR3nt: TGTGCCAGCAGTGCCCGACGACAGAATTCACCCCTCCACTTT; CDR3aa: CASSARRQNSPLHF
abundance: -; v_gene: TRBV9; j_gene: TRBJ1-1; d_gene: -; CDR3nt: TGTGCCAGCAGCGTATCTAGGGGTCCCGTGGCGAACACTGAAGCTTTCTTT; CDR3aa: CASSVSRGPVANTEAFF
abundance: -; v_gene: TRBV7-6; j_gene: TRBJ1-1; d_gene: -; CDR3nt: TGTGCCAGCAGCTTATCTCAGGGATTAAGAACTGAAGCTTTCTTT; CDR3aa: CASSLSQGLRTEAFF
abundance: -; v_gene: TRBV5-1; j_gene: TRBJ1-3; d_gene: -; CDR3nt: TGCGCCAGCAGCTTGGCGGGCAGGGTCGGGGGAAACACCATATATTTT; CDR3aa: CASSLAGRVGGNTIYF
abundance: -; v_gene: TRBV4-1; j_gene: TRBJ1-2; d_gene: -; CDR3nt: TGCGCCAGCAGCCAAGCGAAGACAGGCCGTAGTGGTGGCTACACCTTC; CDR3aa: CASSQAKTGRSGGYTF
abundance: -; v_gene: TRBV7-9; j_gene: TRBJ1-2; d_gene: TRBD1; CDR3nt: TGTGCCAGCAGCTTATCCGGAAGGGGGCACTATGGCTACACCTTC; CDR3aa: CASSLSGRGHYGYTF
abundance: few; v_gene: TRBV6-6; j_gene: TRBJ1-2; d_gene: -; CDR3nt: TGTGCCAGCAGTTACTCTGAGGCTAACTATGGCTACACCTTC; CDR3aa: CASSYSEANYGYTF
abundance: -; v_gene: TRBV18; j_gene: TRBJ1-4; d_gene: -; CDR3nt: TGTGCCAGCTCACCAAATGCGTTCGGGGAAAAACTGTTTTTT; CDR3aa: CASSPNAFGEKLFF
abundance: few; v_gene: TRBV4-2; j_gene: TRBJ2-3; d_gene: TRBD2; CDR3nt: TGTGCCAGCAGCCAGACTAGCGGGGGGGCCGCGGATACGCAGTATTTT; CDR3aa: CASSQTSGGAADTQYF
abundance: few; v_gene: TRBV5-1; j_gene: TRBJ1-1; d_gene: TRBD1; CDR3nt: TGCGCCAGCAGCGAGGGACAGGGGAAGGGCACTGAAGCTTTCTTT; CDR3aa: CASSEGQGKGTEAFF
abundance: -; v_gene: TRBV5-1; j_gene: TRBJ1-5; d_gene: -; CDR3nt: TGCGCCAGCAGCTTGGGCCCTGAGGGCAATCAGCCCCAGCATTTT; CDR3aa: CASSLGPEGNQPQHF
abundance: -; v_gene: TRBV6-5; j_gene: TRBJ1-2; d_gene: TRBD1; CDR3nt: TGTGCCAGCAGTGGGACAGGGGGCTATGGCTACACCTTC; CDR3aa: CASSGTGGYGYTF
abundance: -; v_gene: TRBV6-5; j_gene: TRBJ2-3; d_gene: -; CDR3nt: TGTGCCAGCAGCTATCTAAGGGGGGGTTCAGATACGCAGTATTTT; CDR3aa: CASSYLRGGSDTQYF
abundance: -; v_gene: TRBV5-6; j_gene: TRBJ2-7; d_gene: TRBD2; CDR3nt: TGTGCCAGCGCCACTAGCGGGTACTACGAGCAGTACTTC; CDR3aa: CASATSGYYEQYF
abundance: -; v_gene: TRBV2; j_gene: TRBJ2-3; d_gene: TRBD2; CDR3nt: TGTGCCAGCGCGTGGTCCCCTAGCGGGAGCGAAACAGATACGCAGTATTTT; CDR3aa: CASAWSPSGSETDTQYF
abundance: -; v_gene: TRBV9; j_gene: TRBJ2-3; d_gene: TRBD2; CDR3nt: TGTGCCAGCAGCGTAGGGACTAGCGGGAATTGGGATACGCAGTATTTT; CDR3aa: CASSVGTSGNWDTQYF
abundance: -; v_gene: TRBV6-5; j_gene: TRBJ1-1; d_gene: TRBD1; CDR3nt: TGTGCCAGCAGCTTGGGACAGGGAAACACTGAAGCTTTCTTT; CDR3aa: CASSLGQGNTEAFF
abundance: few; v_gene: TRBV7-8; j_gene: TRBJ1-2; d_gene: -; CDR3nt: TGTGCCAGCAGCTTAGAGGGGAAAGGCTATGGCTACACCTTC; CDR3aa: CASSLEGKGYGYTF
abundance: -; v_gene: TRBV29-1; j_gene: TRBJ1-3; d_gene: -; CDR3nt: TGCAGCGTTAAGAGTTGGTCCCCCTACGGGGACACCATATATTTT; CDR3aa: CSVKSWSPYGDTIYF
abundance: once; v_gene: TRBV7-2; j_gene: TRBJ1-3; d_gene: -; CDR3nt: TGTGCCAGCAGCTTAGGTATTCCGAGCTCTGGAAACACCATATATTTT; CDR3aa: CASSLGIPSSGNTIYF
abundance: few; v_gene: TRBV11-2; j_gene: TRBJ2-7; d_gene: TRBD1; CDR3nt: TGTGCCAGCAGCACCACCGGGACAGGGTTCTACGAGCAGTACTTC; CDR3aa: CASSTTGTGFYEQYF
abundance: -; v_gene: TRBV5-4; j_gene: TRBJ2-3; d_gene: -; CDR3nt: TGTGCCAGCAGCTCGGCGGGCACAGATACGCAGTATTTT; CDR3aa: CASSSAGTDTQYF
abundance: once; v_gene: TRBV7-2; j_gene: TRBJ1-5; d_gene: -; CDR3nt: TGTGCCAGCAGCTTAGCAGCAGGGATAAATCAGCCCCAGCATTTT; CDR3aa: CASSLAAGINQPQHF
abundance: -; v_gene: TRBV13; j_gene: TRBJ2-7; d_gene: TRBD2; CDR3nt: TGTGCCAGCAGCCGTGGACTAGAGTACGAGCAGTACTTC; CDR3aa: CASSRGLEYEQYF
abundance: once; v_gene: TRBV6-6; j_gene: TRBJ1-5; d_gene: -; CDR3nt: TGTGCCAGCAGCCCCCCCATTCAGTTAAATCAGCCCCAGCATTTT; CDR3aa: CASSPPIQLNQPQHF
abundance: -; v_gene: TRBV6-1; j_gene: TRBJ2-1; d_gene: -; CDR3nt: TGTGCCAGCAGTATACTTTTCAATGAGCAGTTCTTC; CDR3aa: CASSILFNEQFF
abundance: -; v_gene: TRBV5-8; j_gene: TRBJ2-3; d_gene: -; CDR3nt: TGTGCCAGCAGCCCGGGGGCGGGGGGCACAGATACGCAGTATTTT; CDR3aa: CASSPGAGGTDTQYF
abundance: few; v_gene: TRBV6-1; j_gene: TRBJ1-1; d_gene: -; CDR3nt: TGTGCCAGCAGTGTGGGGCAGGGAGGAGCGGACACTGAAGCTTTCTTT; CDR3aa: CASSVGQGGADTEAFF
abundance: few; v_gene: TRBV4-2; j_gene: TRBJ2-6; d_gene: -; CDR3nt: TGTGCCAGCGAGGGAAGGACAGTAAACTCTGGGGCCAACGTCCTGACTTTC; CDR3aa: CASEGRTVNSGANVLTF
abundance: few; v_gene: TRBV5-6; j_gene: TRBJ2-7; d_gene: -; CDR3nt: TGTGCCAGCAGCTGGATAAGTAGGGGCCCTTACGAGCAGTACTTC; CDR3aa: CASSWISRGPYEQYF
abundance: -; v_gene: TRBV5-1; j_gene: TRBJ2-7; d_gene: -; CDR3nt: TGCGCCAGCAGCGTCCGGACAGAATACGAGCAGTACTTC; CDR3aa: CASSVRTEYEQYF
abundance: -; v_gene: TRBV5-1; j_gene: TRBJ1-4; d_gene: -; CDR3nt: TGCGCCAGCAGCCTCCAGGGAACAACTAATGAAAAACTGTTTTTT; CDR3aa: CASSLQGTTNEKLFF
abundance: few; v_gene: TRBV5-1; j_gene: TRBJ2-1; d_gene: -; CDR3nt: TGCGCCAGCAGCTTGGATCGAGTTCGGCAGTTCTTC; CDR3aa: CASSLDRVRQFF